Reported below is one T cell receptor (beta chain). Patients at the Seattle site were enrolled during active infection and followed longitudinally. As handled by the study authors: Reference gene primer amplification yielded estimated nucleated cell counts. Sequenced by immunoSEQ multiplex PCR; TCRdb stores in-frame clones only, minus some. V and J calls and clone size come straight from that table; D and trimming were deduced from the DNA. The sample has more than 100,000 clones, around 89% seen once. The data originate from a study of blood T cell repertoires in COVID-19. Study summary: Sites in the United States, Italy and Spain provided acute and convalescent COVID-19 samples.

Germline assignment: CDR1 MNHEY and CDR2 SVGAGI. The length of the CDR3 is 14 residues. Trimming took 4 bases from V and 7 from J, leaving 11 bases between them. The receptor was isolated from a woman in her sixties or seventies with COVID-19, enrolled during active disease. The material sequenced was peripheral blood. This chain joins TRBV6-5 and TRBJ1-6; D remains ambiguous. CDR3 bases: TGTGCCAGCAGTTTCGAACAGCTCAATTCACCCCTCCACTTT. It yields the protein CASSFEQLNSPLHF.